Here is one T cell receptor beta chain with its context. Sequencing of TCR beta was performed on blood CD8+ T cells and on blood CD4+ T cells. The sample comes from a study of CD8 T cells in Susac syndrome. Across the whole study: At the time of blood draw, patients with Susac syndrome were therapy-naive, receiving corticosteroids, or receiving intravenous immunoglobulin alone.

It was with random hexamers that 0.5 to 1 ug RNA was reverse transcribed. TCRdb used MiXCR to reprocess the immunoSEQ multiplex PCR reads, holding one entry per CDR3 protein. The sample consists of approximately 25,000 distinct CDR3 sequences, approximately 92% of them appearing once. The source of this sequence is a human donor with Susac syndrome. Sequencing was performed on CD8+ T cells from PBMCs.

The CDR3 loop reads CASSRGRDNRNSPLHF. CDR3 DNA: TGCGCCAGCAGCCGGGGCAGGGATAACCGAAATTCACCCCTCCACTTT. This chain joins TRBV4-3 and TRBJ1-6, with a possible D match to TRBD1 (5 bases). CDR1 is LGHNA and CDR2 is YSLEER in the germline V gene. The CDR3 totals 16 residues. V was trimmed by 4 bases and J by 7 bases, leaving 17 bases between them.